The 26 T cell receptor beta chains given below trace back to one sample, sequenced in a study of radiotherapy plus CTLA-4 blockade in lung cancer. The table came from immunoSEQ multiplex PCR; TCRdb's copy has only in-frame clones and leaves some out. The table shows some 32,000 clones, with 81% occurring only once. Sequencing was performed on peripheral blood, taken from a patient treated with radiotherapy plus ipilimumab. These receptors came from a human donor with non-small cell lung cancer that progressed on radiotherapy plus ipilimumab.

The J gene is TRBJ1-3, the V gene TRBV11-2, with a weak D call TRBD1 (5 bases). Trimming took 5 bases from V and 0 from J, leaving 17 bases between them. CDR1 and CDR2 from the germline V gene are SGHAT and FQNNGV. The CDR3 totals 17 residues. CDR3 loop: CASSPLGQSLSGNTIYF. CDR3 nucleotides: TGTGCCAGCAGCCCGCTGGGGCAGTCACTCTCTGGAAACACCATATATTTT.

This rearrangement joins TRBV18 to TRBJ2-1; 10 bases agree with TRBD1. The CDR3 is made up of 14 amino acids. Germline lookup yields CDR1 KGHSH and CDR2 LQKENI. The trim removed 6 bases at V and 8 bases at J, leaving 7 bases unmatched. The CDR3 is CASSRDRGLYEQFF. The CDR3 bases are TGTGCCAGCTCCCGGGACAGGGGTTTGTATGAGCAGTTCTTC.

J is TRBJ1-4 and V is TRBV4-2; D possibly corresponds to TRBD1 (6 bases). This CDR3 contains 17 residues. Germline CDR1 reads LGHNA; CDR2 reads YNFKEQ. The V gene lost 0 bases and the J gene lost 4 bases, with 15 bases spanning the gap. The CDR3 region is CASSQELAVGGNEKLFF. CDR3 nucleotide sequence: TGTGCCAGCAGCCAAGAATTGGCCGTAGGGGGTAATGAAAAACTGTTTTTT.

The chain combines TRBV6-6 with TRBJ1-2, with unresolved D. Germline CDR1 is MNHNY and CDR2 is SVGAGI (reference sequence). The V gene lost 5 bases and the J gene lost 0 bases, with 13 bases spanning the gap. The CDR3 is 15 residues long. DNA of the CDR3: TGTGCCAGCAGTACCCATAAATCAGCTAACTATGGCTACACCTTC. This encodes CASSTHKSANYGYTF.

This clone rates as large. The V and J genes are TRBV7-2 and TRBJ2-3, with 7 bases fitting TRBD2. The V and J ends lost 1 base and 1 base, in that order; junction bases with no gene match: 2. CDR3 length equals 15 residues. The germline CDR1 and CDR2 sequences are SGHTA and FQGNSA. The CDR3, as DNA: TGTGCCAGCAGCTTAGACGCGGGGGGCACAGATACGCAGTATTTT. Translation: CASSLDAGGTDTQYF.

The chain carries TRBV18 and TRBJ1-2, with TRBD1 matching over 7 bases. The CDR3 extends over 14 amino acids. V shed 3 bases and J 5 bases; nucleotides not matched to a gene: 6. CDR1 and CDR2 from the germline V gene are KGHSH and LQKENI. CDR3 sequence (DNA): TGTGCCAGCTCACCCTCGGGACAGAATTATGGCTACACCTTC. This gives the protein CASSPSGQNYGYTF.

This clone was observed a single time. V is TRBV28 and J is TRBJ1-1; possible D gene TRBD1, 5 bases. The CDR3 covers 15 residues. The V end was cut by 4 bases, the J end by 3 bases, with 15 bases between. Germline values: CDR1 MDHEN, CDR2 SYDVKM. The chain's CDR3 is CASSSPGGGDTEAFF. The CDR3 DNA is TGTGCCAGCAGTTCCCCTGGCGGGGGGGACACTGAAGCTTTCTTT. Full variable domain (rest looked up from reference TRBV28 and TRBJ1-1): DVKVTQSSRYLVKRTGEKVFLECVQDMDHENMFWYRQDPGLGLRLIYFSYDVKMKEKGDIPEGYSVSREKKERFSLILESASTNQTSMYLCASSSPGGGDTEAFFGQGTRLTVV.

This clone was found once. The J gene is TRBJ2-1, the V gene TRBV2; tentative D call: TRBD1 (5 bases). Trimming removed 10 bases at V and 0 bases at J, with 13 bases between. The CDR3 contains 14 residues. CDR1 and CDR2 from the germline V gene are SNHLY and FYNNEI. DNA of the CDR3: TGTGCCACCGGCAGGGATAGCTCCTACAATGAGCAGTTCTTC. Its translation: CATGRDSSYNEQFF.

The chain has TRBV2 and TRBJ2-7; 7 bases fit TRBD2. CDR1 SNHLY and CDR2 FYNNEI come from the germline V gene. The V segment lost 7 bases and the J segment 7 bases; nucleotides outside the gene matches: 10. This CDR3 contains 13 residues. CDR3 bases: TGTGCCAGCATGGGACTATCGGTATTGGAGCAGTACTTC. Amino acid sequence: CASMGLSVLEQYF.

V usage is TRBV29-1 and J usage is TRBJ1-6; a possible D gene is TRBD1 (6 bases). CDR1 and CDR2 from the germline V gene are SQVTM and ANQGSEA. With 4 bases removed from V and 0 bases from J, the gap between germline ends came to 16 bases. This CDR3 has 17 residues. The CDR3 spells CSVAKDSDFSYNSPLHF. In nucleotides, the CDR3 is TGCAGCGTTGCCAAGGACAGCGACTTCTCCTATAATTCACCCCTCCACTTT. Using reference TRBV29-1 and TRBJ1-6 for the parts outside the CDR3, the full variable domain is SAVISQKPSRDICQRGTSLTIQCQVDSQVTMMFWYRQQPGQSLTLIATANQGSEATYESGFVIDKFPISRPNLTFSTLTVSNMSPEDSSIYLCSVAKDSDFSYNSPLHFGNGTRLTVT.

The chain is built from TRBV7-2 and TRBJ2-5; D unclear. Looked up from germline, CDR1 is SGHTA and CDR2 is FQGNSA. This CDR3 has 14 amino acids. Trimming cost V 1 base and J 2 bases, with 8 bases left between them. The chain's CDR3 is CASSLDRNQETQYF. The CDR3 bases are TGTGCCAGCAGCTTAGACAGAAATCAAGAGACCCAGTACTTC. The entire variable domain, with the rest obtained from reference TRBV7-2 and TRBJ2-5, is as follows: GAGVSQSPSNKVTEKGKDVELRCDPISGHTALYWYRQSLGQGLEFLIYFQGNSAPDKSGLPSDRFSAERTGGSVSTLTIQRTQQEDSAVYLCASSLDRNQETQYFGPGTRLLVL.

J is TRBJ1-5 and V is TRBV6-1; D unclear. The V end lost 7 bases, the J end lost 4 bases, and 17 bases lay between the germline ends. CDR3 length equals 15 residues. Germline V gene data show CDR1 as MNHNS and CDR2 as SASEGT. CDR3 in DNA: TGTGCCAGCACTCCTACTAGGCAGACTAATCAGCCCCAGCATTTT. It is translated as CASTPTRQTNQPQHF.

The chain combines TRBV7-2 with TRBJ2-4; 8 bases fit TRBD1. The V gene's germline CDR1 is SGHTA and CDR2 FQGNSA. The CDR3 spans 15 residues. V lost 5 bases and J lost 5; bases outside the gene matches: 8. This chain's CDR3 is CASSPRTGNENIQYF. CDR3 DNA: TGTGCCAGCAGCCCTAGGACAGGGAACGAAAACATTCAGTACTTC.

The V and J genes are TRBV7-9 and TRBJ1-1; a weak D match, TRBD1 (6 bases). This CDR3 is 13 amino acids long. CDR1 and CDR2 from the germline V gene are SEHNR and FQNEAQ (reference sequence). V lost 2 bases and J lost 6, with 10 bases in between. The CDR3 bases are TGTGCCAGCAGCTTATTAACAGGGCCTGAAGCTTTCTTT. The encoded protein is CASSLLTGPEAFF.

The rearrangement joins TRBV4-3 to TRBJ2-4; 7 positions match TRBD2. This CDR3 comprises 14 residues. Germline CDR1 is LGHNA and CDR2 is YSLEER. The V and J ends lost 1 base and 7 bases, in that order; junction bases with no gene match: 4. The chain's CDR3 is CASSQGTRENIQYF. CDR3 sequence (DNA): TGCGCCAGCAGCCAAGGTACGCGGGAGAACATTCAGTACTTC.

This clone has a handful of counts. V gene TRBV2 combines with J gene TRBJ2-7; 9 bases map to TRBD1. Germline-derived CDR1 and CDR2 are SNHLY and FYNNEI. This CDR3 has 15 residues. Germline trimming cut 2 bases from V and 4 bases from J; bases unmatched to any gene: 6. CDR3 in amino acids: CASSEITGGRYEQYF. In nucleotides, the CDR3 is TGTGCCAGCAGTGAAATTACAGGGGGCAGGTACGAGCAGTACTTC.

The rearrangement links TRBV19 to TRBJ2-2, with a tentative D call TRBD1 (5 bases). Per the germline V gene, CDR1 is LNHDA and CDR2 is SQIVND (reference sequence). The CDR3 runs to 13 residues. Trimming removed 3 bases from V and 5 bases from J, with 7 bases in between. The CDR3 nucleotides are TGTGCCAGTAGTATCAGGGTAACCGGGGAGCTGTTTTTT. This translates into CASSIRVTGELFF.

This chain joins TRBV7-8 and TRBJ1-5; a weak D match, TRBD1 (6 bases). CDR1 and CDR2 (germline): SGHVS, FQNEAQ. Trimming shortened V by 2 bases and J by 3 bases, and 8 bases separated the two germline ends. The length of the CDR3 is 14 residues. CDR3: CASSLRQVNQPQHF. CDR3 nucleotide sequence: TGTGCCAGCAGCTTACGACAGGTCAATCAGCCCCAGCATTTT. The whole variable domain, remainder taken from reference TRBV7-8 and TRBJ1-5, is GAGVSQSPRYKVAKRGQDVALRCDPISGHVSLFWYQQALGQGPEFLTYFQNEAQLDKSGLPSDRFFAERPEGSVSTLKIQRTQQEDSAVYLCASSLRQVNQPQHFGDGTRLSIL.

The chain links TRBV6-5 to TRBJ2-7, with 9 bases identical to TRBD1. CDR3 length: 15 amino acids. Germline V gene data show CDR1 as MNHEY and CDR2 as SVGAGI. V dropped 2 bases and J dropped 4; count of bases not matched to a gene: 6. CDR3 sequence: CASSYIQGAKYEQYF. The CDR3 DNA reads as TGTGCCAGCAGTTACATACAGGGGGCTAAGTACGAGCAGTACTTC.

This chain links TRBV10-2 with TRBJ2-7, with 7 bases that match TRBD2. The length of the CDR3 is 15 residues. V shed 2 bases, J shed 1 base, and the junction held 5 bases outside the gene matches. Germline lookup yields CDR1 WSHSY and CDR2 SAAADI. The CDR3 sequence is CASSEIASGSYEQYF. The CDR3 DNA follows: TGCGCCAGCAGTGAGATAGCTAGCGGATCCTACGAGCAGTACTTC.

CDR3 residues: CASSLVVRDRGRGEQYF. CDR3 nucleotides: TGCGCCAGCAGCTTGGTTGTCCGGGACAGGGGGCGTGGGGAGCAGTACTTC. V is TRBV5-1 and J is TRBJ2-7; 12 nucleotides agree with TRBD1. The V segment lost 0 bases and the J segment 7 bases; nucleotides outside the gene matches: 11. This CDR3 has 17 residues. CDR1 is SGHRS, CDR2 YFSETQ, per germline.

The chain carries TRBV5-1 and TRBJ1-6, with D possibly being TRBD1 (6 bases). Trimming removed 0 bases at V and 9 bases at J, with 13 bases between. The CDR3 contains 15 residues. The germline gives CDR1 SGHRS, CDR2 YFSETQ. This CDR3 reads CASSLDREMGSPLHF. CDR3 nucleotide sequence: TGCGCCAGCAGCTTGGACAGGGAGATGGGTTCACCCCTCCACTTT.

The chain recombines TRBV6-1 with TRBJ2-3; maybe TRBD2 (7 bases). The germline V gene has CDR1 MNHNS and CDR2 SASEGT. The V end lost 2 bases, the J end lost 3 bases, and 15 bases lay between the germline ends. The CDR3 is 16 amino acids. CDR3: CASSEYAGAGTDTQYF. Written as DNA, the CDR3 is TGTGCCAGCAGTGAATATGCGGGGGCAGGGACAGATACGCAGTATTTT.

V usage is TRBV11-2 and J usage is TRBJ1-4; D is uncertain. Germline lookup yields CDR1 SGHAT and CDR2 FQNNGV. The CDR3 loop spans 13 amino acids. Between the trimmed V and J ends, which lost 1 base and 7 bases, there was a span of 7 bases. CDR3 sequence: CASSLGRAEKLFF. DNA of the CDR3: TGTGCCAGCAGCTTAGGGAGGGCTGAAAAACTGTTTTTT. Variable domain in full (rest from reference TRBV11-2 and TRBJ1-4): EAGVAQSPRYKIIEKRQSVAFWCNPISGHATLYWYQQILGQGPKLLIQFQNNGVVDDSQLPKDRFSAERLKGVDSTLKIQPAKLEDSAVYLCASSLGRAEKLFFGSGTQLSVL.

V usage is TRBV25-1 and J usage is TRBJ1-2, with 9 bases lining up with TRBD1. With V trimmed by 5 bases and J by 7 bases, 14 bases remained unmatched. In germline, CDR1 is MGHDK, CDR2 SYGVNS. The CDR3 length is 16 residues. CDR3 nucleotide sequence: TGTGCCAGCAGTCCTAACGGGCGACAGGGGGTTAGTGGCTACACCTTC. Its translation is CASSPNGRQGVSGYTF.

This clone occurred a few times. The chain employs TRBV4-1 and TRBJ1-6, with D possibly TRBD1 on 6 matching bases. This CDR3 has 14 amino acids. The germline gives CDR1 MGHRA, CDR2 YSYEKL. V shed 5 bases and J shed 10 bases, with 15 bases lying between them. The CDR3 is CASSSQTGISPLHF. The CDR3 bases are TGCGCCAGCAGCTCCCAAACAGGGATCTCACCCCTCCACTTT.